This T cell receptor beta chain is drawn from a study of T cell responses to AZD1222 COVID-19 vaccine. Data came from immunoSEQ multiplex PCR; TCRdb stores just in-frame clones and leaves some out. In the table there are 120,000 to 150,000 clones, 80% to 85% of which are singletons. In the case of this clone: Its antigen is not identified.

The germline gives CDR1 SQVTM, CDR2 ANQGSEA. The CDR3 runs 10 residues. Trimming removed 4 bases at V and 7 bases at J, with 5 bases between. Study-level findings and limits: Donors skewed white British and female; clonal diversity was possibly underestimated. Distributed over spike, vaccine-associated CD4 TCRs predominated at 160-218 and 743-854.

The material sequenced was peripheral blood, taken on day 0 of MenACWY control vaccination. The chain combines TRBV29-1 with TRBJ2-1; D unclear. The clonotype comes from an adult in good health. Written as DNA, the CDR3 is TGCAGCGTTGGAGCAAATGAGCAGTTCTTC. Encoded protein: CSVGANEQFF.